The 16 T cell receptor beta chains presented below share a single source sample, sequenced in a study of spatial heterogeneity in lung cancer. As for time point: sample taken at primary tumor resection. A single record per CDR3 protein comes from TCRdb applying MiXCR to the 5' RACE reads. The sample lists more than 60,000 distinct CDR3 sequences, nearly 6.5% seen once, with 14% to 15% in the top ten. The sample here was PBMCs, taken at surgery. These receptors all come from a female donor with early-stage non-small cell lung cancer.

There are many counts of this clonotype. This chain's CDR3 is CASSRAEPVRAHHSPLHF. The CDR3 DNA is TGTGCCAGCAGTCGAGCGGAGCCTGTCCGGGCCCATCATTCACCCCTCCACTTT. The chain links TRBV11-2 to TRBJ1-6; D is uncertain. V dropped 6 bases and J dropped 8 bases, with 26 bases sitting between them. Per the germline V gene, CDR1 is SGHAT and CDR2 is FQNNGV. This CDR3 is built from 18 residues.

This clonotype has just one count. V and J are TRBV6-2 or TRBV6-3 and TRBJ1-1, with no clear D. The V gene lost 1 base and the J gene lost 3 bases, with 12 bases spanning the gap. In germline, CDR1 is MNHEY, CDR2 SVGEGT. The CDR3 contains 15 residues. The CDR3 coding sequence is TGTGCCAGCAGTTACTACGAGGGAAGGGACACTGAAGCTTTCTTT. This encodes CASSYYEGRDTEAFF.

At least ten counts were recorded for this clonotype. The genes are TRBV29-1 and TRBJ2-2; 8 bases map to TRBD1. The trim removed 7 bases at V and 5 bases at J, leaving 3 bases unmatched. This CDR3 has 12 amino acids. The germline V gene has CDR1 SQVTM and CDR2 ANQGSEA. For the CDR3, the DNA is TGCAGCGCAACAGGGGGTACCGGGGAGCTGTTTTTT. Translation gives CSATGGTGELFF.

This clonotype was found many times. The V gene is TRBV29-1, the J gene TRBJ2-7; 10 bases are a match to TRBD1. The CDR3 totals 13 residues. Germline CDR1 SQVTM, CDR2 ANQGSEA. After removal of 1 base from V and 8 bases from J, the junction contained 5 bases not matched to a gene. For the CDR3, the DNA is TGCAGCGTTGAAGGGACAGGGGGGGATCAGCAGTACTTC. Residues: CSVEGTGGDQQYF.

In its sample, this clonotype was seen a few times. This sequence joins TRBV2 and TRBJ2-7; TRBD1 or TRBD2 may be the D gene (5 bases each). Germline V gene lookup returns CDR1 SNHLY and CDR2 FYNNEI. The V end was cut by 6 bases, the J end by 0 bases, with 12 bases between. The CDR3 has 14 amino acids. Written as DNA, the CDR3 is TGTGCCAGCAGAGCGACAGCGGCCTCCTACGAGCAGTACGTC. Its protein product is CASRATAASYEQYV.

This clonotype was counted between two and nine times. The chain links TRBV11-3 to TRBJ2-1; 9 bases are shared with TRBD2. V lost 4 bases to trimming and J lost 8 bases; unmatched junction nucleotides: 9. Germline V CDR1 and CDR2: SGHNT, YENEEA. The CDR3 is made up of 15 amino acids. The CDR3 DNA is TGTGCCAGCAGCTCCGTGGCGGGAGGGGACGATGAGCAGTTCTTC. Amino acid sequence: CASSSVAGGDDEQFF.

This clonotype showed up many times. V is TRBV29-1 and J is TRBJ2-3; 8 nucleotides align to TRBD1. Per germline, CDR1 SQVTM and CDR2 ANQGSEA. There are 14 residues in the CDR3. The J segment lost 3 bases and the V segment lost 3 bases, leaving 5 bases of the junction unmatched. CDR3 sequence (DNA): TGCAGCGTTGATCAGGGGGCGAGAACAGATACGCAGTATTTT. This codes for CSVDQGARTDTQYF.

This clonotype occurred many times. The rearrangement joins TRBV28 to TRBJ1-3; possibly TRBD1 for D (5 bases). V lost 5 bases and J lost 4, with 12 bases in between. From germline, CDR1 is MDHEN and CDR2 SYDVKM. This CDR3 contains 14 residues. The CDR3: CASSGRVTGNTIYF. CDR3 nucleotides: TGTGCCAGCAGTGGCAGGGTTACCGGAAACACCATATATTTT.

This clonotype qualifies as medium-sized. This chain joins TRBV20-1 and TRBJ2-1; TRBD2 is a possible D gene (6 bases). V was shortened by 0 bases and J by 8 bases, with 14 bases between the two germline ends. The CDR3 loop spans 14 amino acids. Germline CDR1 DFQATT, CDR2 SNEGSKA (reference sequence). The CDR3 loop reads CSARDNRGRHEQFF. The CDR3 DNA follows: TGCAGTGCTAGAGATAATCGAGGGAGGCATGAGCAGTTCTTC.

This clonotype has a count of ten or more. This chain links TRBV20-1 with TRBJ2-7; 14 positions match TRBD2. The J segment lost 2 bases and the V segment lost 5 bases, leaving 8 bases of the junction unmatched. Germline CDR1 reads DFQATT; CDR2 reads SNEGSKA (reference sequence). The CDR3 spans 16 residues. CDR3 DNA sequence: TGCAGTGCTTGGGGACTAGCGGGAGTAGTCCCCTACGAGCAGTACTTC. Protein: CSAWGLAGVVPYEQYF.

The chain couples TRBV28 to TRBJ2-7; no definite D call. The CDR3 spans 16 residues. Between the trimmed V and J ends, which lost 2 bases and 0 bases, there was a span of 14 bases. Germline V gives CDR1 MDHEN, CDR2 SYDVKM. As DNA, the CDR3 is TGTGCCAGCAGTTTAGCCACAGCTTCCCTCTCCTACGAGCAGTACTTC. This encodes CASSLATASLSYEQYF. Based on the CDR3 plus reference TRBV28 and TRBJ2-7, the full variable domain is DVKVTQSSRYLVKRTGEKVFLECVQDMDHENMFWYRQDPGLGLRLIYFSYDVKMKEKGDIPEGYSVSREKKERFSLILESASTNQTSMYLCASSLATASLSYEQYFGPGTRLTVT.

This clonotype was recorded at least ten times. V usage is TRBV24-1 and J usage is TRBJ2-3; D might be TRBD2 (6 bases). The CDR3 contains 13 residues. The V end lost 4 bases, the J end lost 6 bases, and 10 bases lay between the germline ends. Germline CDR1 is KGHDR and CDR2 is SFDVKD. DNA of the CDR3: TGTGCCACCAGTGACGGAGGGAGGGATACGCAGTATTTT. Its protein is CATSDGGRDTQYF.

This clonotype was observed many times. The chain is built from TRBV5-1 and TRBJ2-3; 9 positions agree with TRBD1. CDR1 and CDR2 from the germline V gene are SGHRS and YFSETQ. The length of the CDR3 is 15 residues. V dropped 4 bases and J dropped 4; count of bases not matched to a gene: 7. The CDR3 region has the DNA TGCGCCAGCAGCCTACTTACAGGGGGCGCAGATACGCAGTATTTT. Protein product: CASSLLTGGADTQYF.

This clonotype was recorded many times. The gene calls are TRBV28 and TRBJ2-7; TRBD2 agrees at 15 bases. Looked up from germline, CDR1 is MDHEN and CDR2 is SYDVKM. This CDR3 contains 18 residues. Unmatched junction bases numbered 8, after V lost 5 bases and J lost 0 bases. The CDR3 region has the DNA TGTGCCAGCAGTCGGGGACTAGCGGGGGGCCAACCCTCCTACGAGCAGTACGTC. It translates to CASSRGLAGGQPSYEQYV.

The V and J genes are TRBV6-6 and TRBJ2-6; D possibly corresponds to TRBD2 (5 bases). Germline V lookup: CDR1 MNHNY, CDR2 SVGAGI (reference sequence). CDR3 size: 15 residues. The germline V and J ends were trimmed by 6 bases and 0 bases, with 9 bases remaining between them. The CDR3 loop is CASSRDYSGANVLTF. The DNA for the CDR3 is TGTGCCAGCAGCCGGGATTACTCTGGGGCCAACGTCCTGACTTTC.

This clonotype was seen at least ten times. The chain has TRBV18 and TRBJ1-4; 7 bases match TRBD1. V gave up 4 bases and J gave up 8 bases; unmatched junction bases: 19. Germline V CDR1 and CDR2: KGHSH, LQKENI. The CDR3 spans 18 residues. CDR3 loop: CASSLTGQTTKGGEKLFF. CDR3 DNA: TGTGCCAGCTCACTAACGGGACAGACCACCAAGGGTGGAGAAAAACTGTTTTTT.